Following are 8 T cell receptor beta chains from one sample sequenced in a study of blood T cell repertoires in COVID-19. The protocol was immunoSEQ multiplex PCR, while the TCRdb copy is restricted to in-frame clones and leaves out a portion. The top ten hold about a sixth of the sample, which has some 130,000 clones, roughly 87% seen once. Material for sequencing was PBMCs or T cells enriched from blood (not recorded which). These receptors originate from a man aged 25-40 years who had recovered from COVID-19.

J is TRBJ2-2 and V is TRBV6-5, with D unresolved. The V and J ends lost 5 bases and 5 bases respectively, with 9 bases between them. Germline loops: CDR1 MNHEY, CDR2 SVGAGI. This CDR3 has 13 residues. For the CDR3, the DNA is TGTGCCAGCAGTCCAAATCCAACCGGGGAGCTGTTTTTT. Translation: CASSPNPTGELFF.

The chain carries TRBV2 and TRBJ1-1, with D uncertain. CDR1 is SNHLY, CDR2 FYNNEI, per germline. The germline V and J ends were trimmed by 3 bases and 0 bases, with 17 bases remaining between them. This CDR3 has 17 amino acids. CDR3 nucleotide sequence: TGTGCCAGCAGTGATTCGTCGGGAGGGCTTATGAACACTGAAGCTTTCTTT. This sequence encodes CASSDSSGGLMNTEAFF.

The chain recombines TRBV2 with TRBJ1-5; D is ambiguous. The CDR3 is made up of 13 amino acids. The germline V gene has CDR1 SNHLY and CDR2 FYNNEI. The V end was cut by 5 bases, the J end by 9 bases, with 14 bases between. The CDR3 sequence: CASSRSLIVPQHF. CDR3 bases: TGTGCCAGCAGTCGAAGCTTAATCGTGCCCCAGCATTTT.

The chain has TRBV2 and TRBJ2-1; tentative D call: TRBD2 (5 bases). CDR3 size: 15 residues. CDR1 and CDR2 (germline): SNHLY, FYNNEI. The V end was cut by 7 bases, the J end by 5 bases, with 18 bases between. The CDR3 loop reads CASTARDSVNNEQFF. CDR3 coding DNA: TGTGCCAGCACTGCCCGGGATTCGGTTAACAATGAGCAGTTCTTC.

J is TRBJ1-5 and V is TRBV30; 9 bases map to TRBD1. This CDR3 spans 16 amino acids. Germline CDR1 and CDR2: GTSNPN and SVGIG (reference sequence). Trimming took 3 bases from V and 6 from J; bases not matched to a gene: 12. The CDR3 coding sequence is TGTGCCTGGAGACCGGGACAGGGTGTTGGGAGTCAGCCCCAGCATTTT. It codes for CAWRPGQGVGSQPQHF.

The CDR3 DNA is TGTGCCAGCAGTTTAACAGGGGGCCCCAATGAGCAGTTCTTC. Protein sequence: CASSLTGGPNEQFF. The V call is TRBV27, the J call TRBJ2-1, with TRBD1 matching 9 bases. Losses at the gene ends were 2 bases for V and 6 bases for J; bases not matched to a gene: 2. CDR1 MNHEY and CDR2 SMNVEV come from the germline V gene (reference sequence). The CDR3 has 14 residues.

The chain's CDR3 is CASGADRGPYGYTF. The CDR3 DNA follows: TGTGCTAGTGGGGCTGACAGGGGCCCCTATGGCTACACCTTC. V is TRBV12-5 and J is TRBJ1-2, with 8 positions matching TRBD1. Unmatched junction bases numbered 7, after V lost 6 bases and J lost 4 bases. This CDR3 spans 14 amino acids. Germline V gene sequence: CDR1 LGHNT, CDR2 FRNRAP.

The rearrangement joins TRBV9 to TRBJ2-7, with 10 bases identical to TRBD2. The junction had 13 bases not matched to a gene; V was cut back by 3 bases and J by 4 bases. The CDR3 spans 17 residues. CDR1 is SGDLS, CDR2 YYNGEE, per germline. This CDR3 is CASSEQAGGPLGYEQYF. For the CDR3, the DNA is TGTGCCAGCAGCGAACAAGCGGGAGGGCCTTTGGGGTACGAGCAGTACTTC.